This paragraph covers one TCR beta chain sequence. The data were obtained in a study of blood T cell repertoires in COVID-19. This CDR3 has 16 amino acids. CDR1 is SGHNT and CDR2 is YYREEE in the germline V gene (reference sequence). After removal of 9 bases from V and 3 bases from J, the junction contained 13 bases not matched to a gene. Original handling: Amplification from reference gene primers served as the basis for estimated nucleated cell counts. The assay was immunoSEQ multiplex PCR, and TCRdb's table has in-frame clones only and misses some. V, J and clone size were drawn from that table, and D and trimming were deduced from the DNA. The data show roughly 430,000 clones, approximately 91% seen once. In terms of age and location, participants ranged from roughly 18 to 90 years and lived in about 25 US areas. During the 2 weeks before they entered the study, exposed participants had met someone with a PCR-confirmed or clinician-diagnosed COVID-19 case.

The origin of this receptor is a woman younger than 35 who had been exposed to COVID-19. The sequenced material came from PBMCs or T cells enriched from blood (not recorded which). J is TRBJ1-5 and V is TRBV5-4; 9 nucleotides align to TRBD1. CDR3 DNA sequence: TGTGCCATACCACAGGGGGCGCACTCTACCAATCAGCCCCAGCATTTT. This translates into CAIPQGAHSTNQPQHF.